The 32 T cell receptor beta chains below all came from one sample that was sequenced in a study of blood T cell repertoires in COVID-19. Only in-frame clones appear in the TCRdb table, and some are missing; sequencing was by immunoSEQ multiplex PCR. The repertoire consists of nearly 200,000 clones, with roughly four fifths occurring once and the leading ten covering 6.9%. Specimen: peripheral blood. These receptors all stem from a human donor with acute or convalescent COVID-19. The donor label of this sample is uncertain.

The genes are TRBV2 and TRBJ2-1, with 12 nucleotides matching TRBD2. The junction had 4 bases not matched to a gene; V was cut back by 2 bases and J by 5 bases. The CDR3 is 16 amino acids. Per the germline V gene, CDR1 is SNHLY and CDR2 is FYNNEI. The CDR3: CASSEKASGRDNEQFF. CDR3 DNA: TGTGCCAGCAGTGAAAAGGCTAGCGGGAGGGACAATGAGCAGTTCTTC.

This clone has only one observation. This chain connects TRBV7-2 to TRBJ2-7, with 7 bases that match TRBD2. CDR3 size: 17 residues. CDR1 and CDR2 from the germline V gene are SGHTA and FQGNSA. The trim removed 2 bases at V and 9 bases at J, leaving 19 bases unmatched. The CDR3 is CASSLNGWRGQAGRQYF. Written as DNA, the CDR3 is TGTGCCAGCAGCTTAAATGGATGGAGGGGTCAAGCGGGAAGGCAGTACTTC.

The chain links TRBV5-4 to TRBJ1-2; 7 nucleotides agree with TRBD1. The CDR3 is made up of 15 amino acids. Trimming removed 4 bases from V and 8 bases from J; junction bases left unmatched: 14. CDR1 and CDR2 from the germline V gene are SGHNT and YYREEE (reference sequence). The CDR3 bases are TGTGCCAGCAGCCTTCGGGGGCCAGGGGGACAGGGCTACACCTTC. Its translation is CASSLRGPGGQGYTF.

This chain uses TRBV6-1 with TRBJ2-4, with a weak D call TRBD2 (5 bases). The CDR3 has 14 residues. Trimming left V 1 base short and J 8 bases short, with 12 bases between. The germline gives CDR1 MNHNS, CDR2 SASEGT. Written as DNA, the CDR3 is TGTGCCAGCAGTGAAGGCCGATCAGCGGACATTCAGTACTTC. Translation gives CASSEGRSADIQYF.

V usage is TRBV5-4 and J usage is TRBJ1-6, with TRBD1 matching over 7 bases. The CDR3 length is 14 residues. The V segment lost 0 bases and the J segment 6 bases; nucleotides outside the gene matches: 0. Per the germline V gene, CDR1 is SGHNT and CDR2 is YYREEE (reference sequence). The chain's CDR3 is CASSLDRGNSPLHF. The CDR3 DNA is TGTGCCAGCAGCTTGGACAGGGGTAATTCACCCCTCCACTTT.

CDR3: CASSESHREVGTEAFF. The CDR3 DNA follows: TGTGCCAGCAGTGAATCCCACAGGGAAGTAGGAACTGAAGCTTTCTTT. J is TRBJ1-1 and V is TRBV25-1; TRBD1 is a possible D gene (6 bases). V lost 1 base, J lost 5 bases, and 17 bases lay in between. This CDR3 is built from 16 residues. Germline values: CDR1 MGHDK, CDR2 SYGVNS.

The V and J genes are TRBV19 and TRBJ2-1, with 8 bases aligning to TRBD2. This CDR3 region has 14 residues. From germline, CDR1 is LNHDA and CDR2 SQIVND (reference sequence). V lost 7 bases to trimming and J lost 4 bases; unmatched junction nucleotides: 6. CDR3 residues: CASTPGTRYNEQFF. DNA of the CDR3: TGTGCCAGTACCCCCGGGACTAGGTACAATGAGCAGTTCTTC.

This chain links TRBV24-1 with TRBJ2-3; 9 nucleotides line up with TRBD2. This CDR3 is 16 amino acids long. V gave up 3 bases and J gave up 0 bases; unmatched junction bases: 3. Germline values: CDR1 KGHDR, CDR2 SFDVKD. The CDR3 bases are TGTGCCACCAGTGATAATAGCGGGAGAAGCACAGATACGCAGTATTTT. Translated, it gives CATSDNSGRSTDTQYF.

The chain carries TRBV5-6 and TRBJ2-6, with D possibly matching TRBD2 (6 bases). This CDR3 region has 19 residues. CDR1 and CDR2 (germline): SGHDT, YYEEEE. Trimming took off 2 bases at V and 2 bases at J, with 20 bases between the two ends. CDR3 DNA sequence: TGTGCCAGCAGCTTTGAGGGACCGAAAATAGCGGCTGGGGCCAACGTCCTGACTTTC. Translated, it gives CASSFEGPKIAAGANVLTF.

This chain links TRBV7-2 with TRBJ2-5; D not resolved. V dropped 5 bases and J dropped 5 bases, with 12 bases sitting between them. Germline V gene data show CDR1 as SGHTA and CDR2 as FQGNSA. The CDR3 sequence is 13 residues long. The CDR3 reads CASSRVGWETQYF. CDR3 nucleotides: TGTGCCAGCAGCCGAGTCGGGTGGGAGACCCAGTACTTC.

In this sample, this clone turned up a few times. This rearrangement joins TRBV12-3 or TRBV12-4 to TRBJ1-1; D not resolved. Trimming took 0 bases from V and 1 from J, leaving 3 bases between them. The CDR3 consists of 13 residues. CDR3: CASSLAQNTEAFF. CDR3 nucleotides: TGTGCCAGCAGTTTAGCACAGAACACTGAAGCTTTCTTT.

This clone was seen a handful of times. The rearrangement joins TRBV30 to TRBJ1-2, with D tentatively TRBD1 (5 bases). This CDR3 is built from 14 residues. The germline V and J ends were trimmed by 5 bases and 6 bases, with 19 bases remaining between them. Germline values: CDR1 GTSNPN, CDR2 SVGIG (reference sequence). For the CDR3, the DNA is TGTGCCTGGGGAAGGGCGGGGGTTGTGGATGGCTACACCTTC. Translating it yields CAWGRAGVVDGYTF.

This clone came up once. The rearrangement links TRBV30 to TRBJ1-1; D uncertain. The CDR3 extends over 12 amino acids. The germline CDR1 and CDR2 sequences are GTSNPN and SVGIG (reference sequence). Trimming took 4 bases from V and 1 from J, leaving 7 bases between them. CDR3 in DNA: TGTGCCTGGACCCCGGGGAACACTGAAGCTTTCTTT. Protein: CAWTPGNTEAFF.

The CDR3 region is CASSLGTSVHTGELFF. The CDR3 nucleotides read TGCGCCAGCAGCCTCGGGACTAGCGTACACACCGGGGAGCTGTTTTTT. The chain couples TRBV5-1 to TRBJ2-2; 10 positions match TRBD2. The V gene end was trimmed by 4 bases and the J gene end by 3 bases; junction bases not matched to a gene: 6. Germline values: CDR1 SGHRS, CDR2 YFSETQ. The CDR3 extends over 16 amino acids.

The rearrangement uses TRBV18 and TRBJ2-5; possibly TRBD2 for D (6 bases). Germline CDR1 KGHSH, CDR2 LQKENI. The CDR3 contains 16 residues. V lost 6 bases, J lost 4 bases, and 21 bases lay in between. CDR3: CASSPAWQGGPETQYF. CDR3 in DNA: TGTGCCAGCTCCCCAGCATGGCAGGGAGGACCAGAGACCCAGTACTTC. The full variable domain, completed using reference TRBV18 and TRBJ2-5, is NAGVMQNPRHLVRRRGQEARLRCSPMKGHSHVYWYRQLPEEGLKFMVYLQKENIIDESGMPKERFSAEFPKEGPSILRIQQVVRGDSAAYFCASSPAWQGGPETQYFGPGTRLLVL.

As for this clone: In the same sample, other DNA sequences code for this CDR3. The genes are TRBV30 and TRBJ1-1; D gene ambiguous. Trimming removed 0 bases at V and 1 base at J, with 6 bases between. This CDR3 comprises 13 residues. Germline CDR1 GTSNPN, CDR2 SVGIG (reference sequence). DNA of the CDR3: TGTGCCTGGAGTGTGGGGAGGAACACTGAAGCTTTCTTT. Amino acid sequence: CAWSVGRNTEAFF.

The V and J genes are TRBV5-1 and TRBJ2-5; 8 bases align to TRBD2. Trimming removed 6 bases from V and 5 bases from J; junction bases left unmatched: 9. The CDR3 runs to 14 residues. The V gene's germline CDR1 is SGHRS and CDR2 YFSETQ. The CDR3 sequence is CASNSGTSIETQYF. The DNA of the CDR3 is TGCGCCAGCAACTCCGGGACTAGTATTGAGACCCAGTACTTC.

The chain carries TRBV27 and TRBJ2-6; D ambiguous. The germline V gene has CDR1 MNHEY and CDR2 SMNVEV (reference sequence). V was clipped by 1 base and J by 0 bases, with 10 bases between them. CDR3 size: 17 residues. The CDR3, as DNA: TGTGCCAGCAGTTTATTCCCAGTGAACTCTGGGGCCAACGTCCTGACTTTC. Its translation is CASSLFPVNSGANVLTF.

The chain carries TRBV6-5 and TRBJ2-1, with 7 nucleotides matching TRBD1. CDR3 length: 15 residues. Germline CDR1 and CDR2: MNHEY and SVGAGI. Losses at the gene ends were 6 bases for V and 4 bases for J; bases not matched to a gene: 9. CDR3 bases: TGTGCCAGCAGGGCCGGGACAGTGACTTACAATGAGCAGTTCTTC. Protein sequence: CASRAGTVTYNEQFF.

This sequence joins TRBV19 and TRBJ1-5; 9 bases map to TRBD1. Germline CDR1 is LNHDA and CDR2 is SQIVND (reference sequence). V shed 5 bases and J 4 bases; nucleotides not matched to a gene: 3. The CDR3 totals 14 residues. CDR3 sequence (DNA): TGTGCCAGTAGTGGGGACAGGGTTAATCAGCCCCAGCATTTT. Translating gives CASSGDRVNQPQHF.

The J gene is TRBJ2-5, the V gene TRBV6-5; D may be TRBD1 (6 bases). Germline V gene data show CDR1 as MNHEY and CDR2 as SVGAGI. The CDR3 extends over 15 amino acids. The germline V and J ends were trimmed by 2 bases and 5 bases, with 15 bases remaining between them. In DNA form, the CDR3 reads TGTGCCAGCAGTTACGCGGCAGGGGATGATGAGACCCAGTACTTC. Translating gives CASSYAAGDDETQYF.

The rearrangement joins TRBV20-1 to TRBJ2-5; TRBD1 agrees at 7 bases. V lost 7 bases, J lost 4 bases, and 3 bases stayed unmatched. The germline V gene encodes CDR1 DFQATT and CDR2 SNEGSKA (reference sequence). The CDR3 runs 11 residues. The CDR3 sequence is CSGHRGETQYF. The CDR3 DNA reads TGCAGTGGACACAGGGGAGAGACCCAGTACTTC.

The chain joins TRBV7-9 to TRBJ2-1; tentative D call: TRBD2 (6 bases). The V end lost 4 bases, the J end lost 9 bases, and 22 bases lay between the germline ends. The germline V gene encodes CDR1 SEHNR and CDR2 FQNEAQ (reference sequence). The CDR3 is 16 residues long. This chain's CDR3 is CASSYLLAPRPGEQFF. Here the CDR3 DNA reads TGTGCCAGCAGCTACCTTCTAGCGCCCAGGCCCGGTGAGCAGTTCTTC.

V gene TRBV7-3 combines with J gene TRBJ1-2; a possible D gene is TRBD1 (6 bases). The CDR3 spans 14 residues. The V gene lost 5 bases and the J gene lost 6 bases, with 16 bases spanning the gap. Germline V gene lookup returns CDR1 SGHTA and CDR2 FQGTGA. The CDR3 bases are TGTGCCAGCAGCCCCGGACAGCGACGGGATGGCTACACCTTC. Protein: CASSPGQRRDGYTF.

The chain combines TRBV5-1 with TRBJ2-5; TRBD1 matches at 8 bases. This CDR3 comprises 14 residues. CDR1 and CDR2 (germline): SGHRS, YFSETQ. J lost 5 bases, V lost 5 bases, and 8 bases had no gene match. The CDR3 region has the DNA TGCGCCAGCAGTTACGGACAGGGCAGGGAGACCCAGTACTTC. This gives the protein CASSYGQGRETQYF.

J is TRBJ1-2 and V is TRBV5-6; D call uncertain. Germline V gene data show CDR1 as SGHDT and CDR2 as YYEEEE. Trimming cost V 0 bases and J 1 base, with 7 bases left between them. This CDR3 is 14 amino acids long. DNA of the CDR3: TGTGCCAGCAGCTTGGCGGGGATTAACTATGGCTACACCTTC. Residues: CASSLAGINYGYTF.

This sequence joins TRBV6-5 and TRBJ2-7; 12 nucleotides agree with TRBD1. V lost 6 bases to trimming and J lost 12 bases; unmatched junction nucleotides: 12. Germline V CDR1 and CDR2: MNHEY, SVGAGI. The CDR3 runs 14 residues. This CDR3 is CASSKSGTGGRTYF. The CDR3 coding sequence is TGTGCCAGCAGCAAATCCGGGACAGGGGGCCGAACGTACTTC.

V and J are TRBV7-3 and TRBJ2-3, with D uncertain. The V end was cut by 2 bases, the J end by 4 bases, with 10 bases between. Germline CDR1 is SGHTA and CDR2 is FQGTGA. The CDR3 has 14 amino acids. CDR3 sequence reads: CASSLSQRPDTQYF. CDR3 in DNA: TGTGCCAGCAGCTTATCCCAGAGGCCAGATACGCAGTATTTT.

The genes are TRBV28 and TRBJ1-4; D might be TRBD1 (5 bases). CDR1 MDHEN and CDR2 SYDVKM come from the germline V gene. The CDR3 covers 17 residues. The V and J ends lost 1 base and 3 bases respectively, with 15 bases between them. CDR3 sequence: CASSLFRAAGANEKLFF. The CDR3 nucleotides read TGTGCCAGCAGTTTATTCAGGGCAGCTGGGGCTAATGAAAAACTGTTTTTT.

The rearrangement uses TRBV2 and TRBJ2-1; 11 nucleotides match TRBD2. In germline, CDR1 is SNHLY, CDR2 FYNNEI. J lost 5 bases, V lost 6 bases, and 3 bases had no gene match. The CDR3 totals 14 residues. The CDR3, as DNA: TGTGCCAGCAGCGGGACTAGCGGAGACAATGAGCAGTTCTTC. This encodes CASSGTSGDNEQFF. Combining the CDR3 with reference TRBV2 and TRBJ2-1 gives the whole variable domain EPEVTQTPSHQVTQMGQEVILRCVPISNHLYFYWYRQILGQKVEFLVSFYNNEISEKSEIFDDQFSVERPDGSNFTLKIRSTKLEDSAMYFCASSGTSGDNEQFFGPGTRLTVL.

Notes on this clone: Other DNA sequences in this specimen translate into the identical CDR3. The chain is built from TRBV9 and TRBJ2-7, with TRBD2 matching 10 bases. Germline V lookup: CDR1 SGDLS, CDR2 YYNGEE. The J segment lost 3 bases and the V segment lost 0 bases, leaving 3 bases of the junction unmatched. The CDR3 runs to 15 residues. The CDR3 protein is CASSVGPSGSYEQYF. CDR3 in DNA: TGTGCCAGCAGCGTAGGCCCTAGCGGGAGCTACGAGCAGTACTTC. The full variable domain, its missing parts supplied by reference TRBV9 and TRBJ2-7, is DSGVTQTPKHLITATGQRVTLRCSPRSGDLSVYWYQQSLDQGLQFLIQYYNGEERAKGNILERFSAQQFPDLHSELNLSSLELGDSALYFCASSVGPSGSYEQYFGPGTRLTVT.

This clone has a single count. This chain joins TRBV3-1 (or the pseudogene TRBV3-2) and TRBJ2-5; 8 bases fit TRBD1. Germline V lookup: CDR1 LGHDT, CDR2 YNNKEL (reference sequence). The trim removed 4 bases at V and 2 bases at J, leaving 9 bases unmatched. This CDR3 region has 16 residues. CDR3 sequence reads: CASSRETGDIQETQYF. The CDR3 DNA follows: TGTGCCAGCAGCCGAGAGACAGGGGATATTCAAGAGACCCAGTACTTC.